The 14 T cell receptor beta chains in this list originate from one sample, sequenced in a study of cytomegalovirus exposure and HLA in healthy donors (dated by TCRdb to the late 2010s). Preparation of the library involved the immunoSEQ multiplex PCR assay. The multiplex PCR relied on a mix of 60 forward primers for TCR Vbeta segments and 13 reverse primers for TCR Jbeta segments. Drawn from immuneACCESS, this table holds only the in-frame rearrangements with V and J called that TCRdb kept. Clones are partly lost; checked studies trace under half to an unresolved V gene and leave the rest unexplained. The sample data list fewer than 90,000 clones, and around 77% of these were observed just once. The ten largest clones represent 3.5% to 4.5% of the sample. Sequenced: PBMCs. These receptors were obtained from a man younger than 45 in good health and CMV-seronegative.

The chain uses TRBV2 and TRBJ1-2, with D perhaps TRBD1 (5 bases). Trimming left V 8 bases short and J 0 bases short, with 16 bases between. Per germline, CDR1 SNHLY and CDR2 FYNNEI. CDR3 length equals 15 residues. The CDR3 region is CASHPTAGPNYGYTF. CDR3 DNA sequence: TGTGCCAGCCACCCTACAGCAGGGCCTAACTATGGCTACACCTTC.

The chain has TRBV2 and TRBJ1-1, with a weak D call TRBD1 (6 bases). With 5 bases removed from V and 2 bases from J, the gap between germline ends came to 9 bases. Germline CDR1 reads SNHLY; CDR2 reads FYNNEI. This CDR3 region has 13 residues. CDR3 sequence (DNA): TGTGCCAGCAGTTTGGGGGCTAACACTGAAGCTTTCTTT. It encodes CASSLGANTEAFF.

The rearrangement uses TRBV5-1 and TRBJ2-7; 7 positions agree with TRBD1. From germline, CDR1 is SGHRS and CDR2 YFSETQ. Trimming took 6 bases from V and 7 from J; bases not matched to a gene: 16. The CDR3 has 15 amino acids. CDR3 loop: CASTPGDSTNREQYF. The CDR3 nucleotides are TGCGCCAGCACCCCTGGGGACAGTACAAACCGGGAGCAGTACTTC.

CDR3: CASSPDPTGGYTNQPQHF. DNA of the CDR3: TGTGCCAGCTCACCCGACCCGACAGGCGGATACACCAATCAGCCCCAGCATTTT. This chain connects TRBV18 to TRBJ1-5; a possible D gene is TRBD1 (6 bases). This CDR3 has 18 amino acids. Germline V gives CDR1 KGHSH, CDR2 LQKENI. V dropped 3 bases and J dropped 3 bases, with 21 bases sitting between them.

The rearrangement uses TRBV7-2 and TRBJ2-5; tentatively, D is TRBD2 (6 bases). Germline lookup yields CDR1 SGHTA and CDR2 FQGNSA. The CDR3 runs 16 residues. The V gene lost 0 bases and the J gene lost 5 bases, with 16 bases spanning the gap. The CDR3 DNA is TGTGCCAGCAGCTTAGCTTCTGGGGGGAATAGTGAGACCCAGTACTTC. It is translated as CASSLASGGNSETQYF. The variable domain in full, with the rest retrieved from reference TRBV7-2 and TRBJ2-5, is GAGVSQSPSNKVTEKGKDVELRCDPISGHTALYWYRQSLGQGLEFLIYFQGNSAPDKSGLPSDRFSAERTGGSVSTLTIQRTQQEDSAVYLCASSLASGGNSETQYFGPGTRLLVL.

This clone was detected only a few times. The J gene is TRBJ2-1, the V gene TRBV7-6, with TRBD2 matching 12 bases. There are 16 residues in the CDR3. Losses at the gene ends were 5 bases for V and 6 bases for J; bases not matched to a gene: 8. In germline, CDR1 is SGHVS, CDR2 FNYEAQ. In DNA form, the CDR3 reads TGTGCCAGCAGCCCAGGACTAGCGGGGTTGATCAATGAGCAGTTCTTC. This codes for CASSPGLAGLINEQFF.

The rearrangement uses TRBV2 and TRBJ2-5; D is unclear. The DNA end is a closer match to TRBJ2-7, so the J assignment may be wrong. Per the germline V gene, CDR1 is SNHLY and CDR2 is FYNNEI. The CDR3 sequence is 13 residues long. The CDR3 DNA sequence: TGTGCCAGCAGTCATGACAACTCCTACGAGCAGTACTTC. Its translation: CASSHDNSYEQYF.

The V and J genes are TRBV27 and TRBJ2-1; TRBD2 agrees at 9 bases. CDR1 MNHEY and CDR2 SMNVEV come from the germline V gene (reference sequence). With 3 bases clipped from V and 5 bases from J, the junction kept 11 bases outside the gene matches. The CDR3 is made up of 17 amino acids. This CDR3 reads CASSLVFLTSGHNEQFF. In DNA, the CDR3 is TGTGCCAGCAGTTTGGTATTTCTGACTAGCGGCCACAATGAGCAGTTCTTC.

This chain links TRBV6-6 with TRBJ1-6, with TRBD1 matching over 8 bases. V trimming: 9 bases; J trimming: 8 bases; junction bases outside the gene matches: 15. The CDR3 loop spans 16 amino acids. Per the germline V gene, CDR1 is MNHNY and CDR2 is SVGAGI (reference sequence). The CDR3 here is CASGTGGVYMDSPLHF. The CDR3 DNA is TGTGCCAGTGGGACAGGTGGGGTATATATGGATTCACCCCTCCACTTT.

This chain joins TRBV7-7 and TRBJ2-7; D remains ambiguous. Germline V gene data show CDR1 as SSHAT and CDR2 as FNYEAQ (reference sequence). The CDR3 loop spans 15 amino acids. Trimming pared 1 base from V and 0 bases from J, leaving 10 bases between. In DNA form, the CDR3 reads TGTGCCAGCAGCTTAGGTTTAGGCGGCTCCTACGAGCAGTACTTC. Residues: CASSLGLGGSYEQYF.

The rearrangement uses TRBV10-3 and TRBJ1-2, with TRBD1 as a possible D gene (6 bases). The CDR3 has 14 amino acids. The V end lost 11 bases, the J end lost 8 bases, and 24 bases lay between the germline ends. Germline V gene lookup returns CDR1 ENHRY and CDR2 SYGVKD. The CDR3 DNA follows: TGTGCCTCACAGAGGACCCGACAGGCCTCGGGCTACACCTTC. Residues: CASQRTRQASGYTF.

This sequence joins TRBV30 and TRBJ1-1; D is perhaps TRBD1 (6 bases). V shed 2 bases and J shed 3 bases, with 10 bases lying between them. CDR1 GTSNPN and CDR2 SVGIG come from the germline V gene (reference sequence). This CDR3 has 13 residues. DNA of the CDR3: TGTGCCTGGAGTAAAGGGGGGGACACTGAAGCTTTCTTT. Translated: CAWSKGGDTEAFF.

The chain employs TRBV7-6 and TRBJ1-5, with 9 bases lining up with TRBD1. CDR1 SGHVS and CDR2 FNYEAQ come from the germline V gene. The CDR3 loop spans 17 amino acids. With V trimmed by 5 bases and J by 4 bases, 12 bases remained unmatched. The CDR3 protein is CASSNLRDRVCNQPQHF. CDR3 in DNA: TGTGCCAGCAGCAATCTCCGGGACAGGGTGTGTAATCAGCCCCAGCATTTT. The whole variable domain, filled in from reference TRBV7-6 and TRBJ1-5, reads GAGVSQSPRYKVTKRGQDVALRCDPISGHVSLYWYRQALGQGPEFLTYFNYEAQQDKSGLPNDRFSAERPEGSISTLTIQRTEQRDSAMYRCASSNLRDRVCNQPQHFGDGTRLSIL.

This CDR3 is CASSVGLTYEQYF. The CDR3 nucleotides are TGCGCCAGCAGCGTGGGACTGACCTACGAGCAGTACTTC. V gene TRBV5-1 combines with J gene TRBJ2-5, with D tentatively TRBD2 (6 bases). Matching the DNA end better, TRBJ2-7 makes the J call doubtful. Germline CDR1 and CDR2: SGHRS and YFSETQ. This CDR3 is 13 amino acids long.